What follows describes a single TCR beta chain. The sample belongs to a study of cytomegalovirus exposure and HLA in healthy donors. Study-wide background: There were more than 350 genotyped donors. Of these, about 86% fell in the genetic ancestry cluster associated with self-reported Caucasian donors.

PCR employed 60 Vbeta and 13 Jbeta primers. Profiled with immunoSEQ multiplex PCR; TCRdb holds only in-frame clones, not every one. This sample yields about 100,000 clones, of which approximately 72% are seen a single time; 7.1% belongs to the top ten. The CDR3 totals 14 residues. Germline V gene lookup returns CDR1 KGHSH and CDR2 LQKENI. Trimming cost V 2 bases and J 3 bases, with 10 bases left between them. This chain links TRBV18 with TRBJ1-2; D is unclear. This TCR derives from a man aged 35-49 years in good health and CMV-seropositive. The sequenced sample consisted of PBMCs. CDR3 region: CASSPSRGDYGYTF. CDR3 in DNA: TGTGCCAGCTCACCATCCCGCGGAGACTATGGCTACACCTTC.